A single T cell receptor (beta chain) is shown here with its context. The target of this receptor is not known. Qualities for individual bases were not recorded, and no much larger clone is one base off. The cohort was made up of 666 healthy bone marrow donors. All cohort members were sampled while nominally healthy, although unrecorded immune exposures were likely present. The donor tested CMV seropositive, placing the donor among the approximately 290 seropositive members of the cohort. A peripheral blood sample was provided by each donor, and peripheral blood mononuclear cells were used for TCR beta sequencing. The Qiagen DNeasy Blood Extraction Kit was used to extract genomic DNA from the blood cell samples. The CDR3 runs 13 residues from the cysteine to the phenylalanine. The entry retains the CDR3 DNA only, 39 bases that are in frame from base 1. The V and J ends are trimmed by 4 bases and 3 bases, leaving 13 bases between them. CDR1 is given as SQVTM and CDR2 as ANQGSEA, both from the germline V gene.

This record belongs to a study of cytomegalovirus exposure and HLA in healthy donors (dated by TCRdb to the late 2010s). Background for the entire study: According to an earlier analysis of a few hundred of the donors, 150 million to 200 million T cells yielded roughly 110 million unique TCR beta sequences and around 280 Gb of sequence data. HLA typing included class I and class II loci at four-digit resolution. Genome-wide SNP genotypes for about 65% of the roughly 700 donors were used in a later genetic analysis, which treated that subset as a discovery cohort. Donor age, sex, ethnicity and CMV serostatus were collected together with the repertoire data. To predict cytomegalovirus infection status, the study brought together high-throughput TCR immunosequencing, statistical association of individual TCRs with disease status, and machine learning. Approximately 310 gigabases of sequencing data and approximately 92 million unique TCR sequences made up an early release that covered some 640 HLA-typed donors. Using immunosequencing, the study profiled T cell repertoires from 500 to 800 subjects and related those repertoires to cytomegalovirus serostatus. In a later analysis, previously published TCR beta repertoires from roughly 710 donors were re-analyzed and high-resolution HLA genotyping was added so that TCR occurrence patterns could be studied. The number of donors typed differed by locus, with 629-630 for A, B, C, DRB1 and DQB1, over 500 for DQA1, 606 for DPA1, and about 450 for DPB1. An earlier analysis of about 600 of the donors used high-throughput TCR beta sequencing to judge whether each TCR beta V gene segment behaved as functional or pseudogenic. Among the roughly 400 genotyped donors, roughly 80% belonged to the genetic ancestry cluster associated with self-reported Caucasian donors. In the later analysis, no new phenotypic data were used to find candidate immune exposures; instead, reliance was placed on TCR beta sequences and their occurrence across donors. All discovery cohort repertoires had been generated on a single sequencing platform. The aim of the study was to test whether cataloging public T cell receptors could identify signatures of past pathogen exposure. Along with the roughly 670-subject first cohort, a separate validation cohort of more than 90 different subjects was used. About five DR-DQ haplotypes were treated as single units for association and clustering because of strong linkage in the cohort. On average, 235,054 unique TCR beta nucleotide sequences were sequenced per donor among 398 genotyped donors of the cohort, with about 17% of those sequences being non-productive.

To prepare the library, the immunoSEQ multiplex PCR assay was applied. For the multiplex PCR, a mixture combining 60 forward primers for TCR Vbeta segments and 13 reverse primers for TCR Jbeta segments was used. The CDR3 region of rearranged TCR beta genes was amplified from genomic DNA by a multiplex PCR assay. On the Illumina HiSeq System, the amplified TCR beta libraries were sequenced as 87-base-pair reads. Per the original workflow: A later analysis tallied tens of millions of unique TCR beta chains across the 700 or so repertoires, and around 9.9 million of those chains were shared by two or more donors. Raw reads were error-corrected and collapsed into unique sequences with a nearest-neighbor algorithm that merged closely related sequences to remove PCR and sequencing errors. V, D and J gene segments were assigned by aligning CDR3 sequences to IMGT reference sequences. For a sequence to be retained, a match of at least six nucleotides to both a V gene segment and a J gene segment was required. A rearrangement counted as productive if the CDR3 had no stop codons and remained in frame with V and J, and every other rearrangement counted as non-productive. Following IMGT convention, CDR3 was defined as the stretch from the second conserved V-encoded cysteine to the conserved J-encoded phenylalanine. The earlier analysis of roughly 590 of the donors excluded sequences that lacked an unambiguous match to a single V gene segment. An earlier analysis of a few hundred of the donors classified V segments as functional when productive rearrangements were above 56.7% and as segregating when the standard deviation between donors was above 5%. To diagnose cytomegalovirus status from the catalog of TCR beta chain sequences, a statistical classification framework was built. In a later analysis, V and J genes were assigned by comparing TCR nucleotide sequences against IMGT/GENE-DB human TR gene sequences. In a later analysis, CDR3 sequences and most-parsimonious VDJ recombination scenarios were assigned using the TCRdist pipeline. A later analysis defined each TCR beta chain by its CDR3 amino acid sequence plus V-gene family, and excluded reads lacking a unique V-gene family. To address suspected cross-contamination and a sequencing artifact, a later analysis removed around 600 highly shared, low-generation-probability nucleotide sequences. In a later analysis, a clonal expansion index was calculated for each public chain from normalized within-repertoire ranks of inferred template counts. A later analysis computed generation probabilities with a VDJ recombination model fitted to out-of-frame rearrangements, and checked the results against IGoR. In a later analysis, TCR-TCR, TCR-HLA and TCR-CMV co-occurrence was scored with hypergeometric tests, and a repertoire-size bias correction was applied to TCR pairs. To estimate false discovery rates, a later analysis permuted the HLA or CMV assignments 20 times. In a later analysis, co-occurring TCRs were grouped with DBSCAN, and TCRdist sequence similarity was added when clustering was performed within HLA-allele-positive subsets. Repertoires with fewer than 30,000 or more than 120,000 public chains were left out of co-occurrence clustering, as were about 5 repertoires with anomalous nucleotide sharing. TCRdb holds this immuneACCESS table with in-frame rearrangements only. Some clones are missing; in checked studies, unresolved V genes explain under half, and the rest has no known cause. That table gives V, J and clone size, and the DNA gave D and trimming. Recorded for this sample are around 150,000 clones; 79% of them occurred a single time. 5% to 6.5% of the sample is in the top ten clones.

Overall study results and their limits: A cluster of highly shared sequence variants was judged likely to represent a technical artifact of the sequencing pipeline. An association between a missense DCLRE1C variant and V-gene and J-gene trimming of TCR beta chains was found in a later genetic analysis and replicated in an independent cohort. A later analysis reported that several top co-occurrence clusters appeared linked to parvovirus B19, influenza, CMV and Epstein-Barr virus. Most TCR sequences were observed very rarely across donors, whereas some public TCRs were present in many individuals. When HLA alleles, especially DR and DQ, strongly co-occurred, attributing TCR associations to individual alleles was difficult. At a false discovery rate of 0.05, a later analysis linked 16,951 TCR beta sequences to specific HLA alleles. This cohort had only TCR beta chains sequenced, and the lack of alpha or paired-chain data limited which features could be detected. Fewer than 20 rarely observed V segments, including chromosome 9 orphons, were excluded from the earlier analysis of approximately 600 of the donors because counts were too low. The only immune exposure information available for the cohort was CMV serostatus. Some IMGT-functional V segments, including TRBV6-2 and TRBV6-3, could not be told apart with the 87-base-pair reads, so those segments were excluded. A few of the identified cytomegalovirus-associated TCR beta chains were confirmed in vitro to be specific for cytomegalovirus antigens. A further reported finding was that TCR beta sequences accurately predicted the HLA-A and HLA-B alleles for most subjects in the first cohort. According to the authors, the approach could potentially be generalized to other disease states and immunological phenotypes. The classifier was reported to diagnose cytomegalovirus status with high specificity and sensitivity in both the original and validation cohorts. In a later analysis, TCR association rates were found to vary across HLA loci, with the most associated TCRs seen for DRB1 alleles and the fewest for HLA-C alleles. The presence/absence analyses assumed that sequencing depth was roughly uniform across donors, and that assumption may not be true. Broadly in line with IMGT annotations, most TCR beta V segments showed up in productive rearrangements about 90% or about 30% of the time in an earlier analysis of 450 to 600 of the donors. The study gave a list of 150 to 200 TCR beta chains associated with cytomegalovirus. Correlated functional status among segregating V segments might be attributable to linkage disequilibrium, but an unknown experimental factor could not be ruled out. In a later analysis, most CMV-associated TCR beta chains were found to appear HLA-restricted, with HLA associations seemingly driven largely by CMV exposure. Compared with the roughly 670-donor mean, donors in an Asian-associated ancestry cluster had fewer N-insertions in productive TCRs, according to a later genetic analysis. In a later analysis, HLA-associated TCR beta chains showed more clonal expansion and lower generation probabilities than non-associated chains that were equally common. Because some donors lacked HLA typing at each locus, the association tests relied only on the typed subset.

Sequenced sample: PBMCs. The sequence was obtained from a man aged 45 to 65 in good health and CMV-seropositive. This receptor chain uses TRBV29-1 and TRBJ2-7; the D gene is perhaps TRBD1, from 6 matching bases. The sequenced DNA is TGCAGCGTTGGGGCAGGGGCAGACTACGAGCAGTACTTC. The resulting protein is CSVGAGADYEQYF.